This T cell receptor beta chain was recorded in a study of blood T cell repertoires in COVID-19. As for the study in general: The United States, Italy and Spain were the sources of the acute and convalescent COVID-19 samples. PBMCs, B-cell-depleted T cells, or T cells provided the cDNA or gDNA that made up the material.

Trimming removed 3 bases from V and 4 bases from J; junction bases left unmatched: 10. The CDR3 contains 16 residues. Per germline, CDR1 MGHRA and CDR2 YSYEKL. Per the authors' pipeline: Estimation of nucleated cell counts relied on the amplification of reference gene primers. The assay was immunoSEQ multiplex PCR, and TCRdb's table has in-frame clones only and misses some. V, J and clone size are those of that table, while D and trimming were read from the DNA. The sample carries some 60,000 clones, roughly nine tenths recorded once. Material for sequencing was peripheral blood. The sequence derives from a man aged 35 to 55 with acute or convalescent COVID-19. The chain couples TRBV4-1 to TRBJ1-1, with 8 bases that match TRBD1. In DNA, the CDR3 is TGCGCCAGCAGCCAGGAAGCAGGGGGCCCTGTCACTGAAGCTTTCTTT. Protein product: CASSQEAGGPVTEAFF.